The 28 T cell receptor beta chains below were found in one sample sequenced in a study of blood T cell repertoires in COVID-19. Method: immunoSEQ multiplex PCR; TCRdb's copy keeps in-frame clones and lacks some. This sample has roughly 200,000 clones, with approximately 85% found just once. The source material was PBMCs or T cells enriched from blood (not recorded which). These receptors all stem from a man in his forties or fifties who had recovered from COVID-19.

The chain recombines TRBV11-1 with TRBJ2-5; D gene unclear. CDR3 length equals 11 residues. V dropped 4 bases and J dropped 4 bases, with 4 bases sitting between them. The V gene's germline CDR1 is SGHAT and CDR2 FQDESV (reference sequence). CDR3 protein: CASSSLETQYF. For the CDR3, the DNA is TGTGCCAGCAGCTCCCTAGAGACCCAGTACTTC.

Here the CDR3 reads CASIRAGTDYGYTF. The CDR3, as DNA: TGTGCCAGTATAAGAGCCGGGACAGATTATGGCTACACCTTC. J is TRBJ1-2 and V is TRBV19; 7 bases fit TRBD1. The germline V gene encodes CDR1 LNHDA and CDR2 SQIVND (reference sequence). This CDR3 region has 14 residues. V gave up 7 bases and J gave up 5 bases; unmatched junction bases: 10.

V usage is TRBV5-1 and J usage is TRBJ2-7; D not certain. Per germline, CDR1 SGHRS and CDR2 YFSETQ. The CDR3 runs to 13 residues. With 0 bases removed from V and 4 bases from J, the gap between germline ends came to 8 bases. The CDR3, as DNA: TGCGCCAGCAGCTTGGACATCTCTTACGAGCAGTACTTC. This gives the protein CASSLDISYEQYF.

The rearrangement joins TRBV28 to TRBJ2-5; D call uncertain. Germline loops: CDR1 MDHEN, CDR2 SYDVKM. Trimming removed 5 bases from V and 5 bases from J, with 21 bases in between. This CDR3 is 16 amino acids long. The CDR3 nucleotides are TGTGCCAGCAGTCCTTCCCCAGGTCAACCTCCGGAGACCCAGTACTTC. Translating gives CASSPSPGQPPETQYF.

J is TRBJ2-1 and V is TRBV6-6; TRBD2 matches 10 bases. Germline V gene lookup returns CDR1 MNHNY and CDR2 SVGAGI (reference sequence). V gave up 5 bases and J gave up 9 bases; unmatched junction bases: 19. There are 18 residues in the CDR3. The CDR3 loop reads CASSRTIPGLAGVGEQFF. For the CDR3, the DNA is TGTGCCAGCAGTCGTACGATCCCGGGTCTAGCGGGAGTGGGTGAGCAGTTCTTC.

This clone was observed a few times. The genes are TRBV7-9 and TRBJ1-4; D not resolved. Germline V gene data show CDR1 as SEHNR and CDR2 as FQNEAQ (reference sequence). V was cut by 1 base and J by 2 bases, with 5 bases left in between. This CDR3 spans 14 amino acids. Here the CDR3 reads CASSLVGTNEKLFF. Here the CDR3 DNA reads TGTGCCAGCAGCTTAGTCGGGACTAATGAAAAACTGTTTTTT. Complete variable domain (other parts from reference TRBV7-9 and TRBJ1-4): DTGVSQNPRHKITKRGQNVTFRCDPISEHNRLYWYRQTLGQGPEFLTYFQNEAQLEKSRLLSDRFSAERPKGSFSTLEIQRTEQGDSAMYLCASSLVGTNEKLFFGSGTQLSVL.

Here the CDR3 DNA reads TGCGCCAGCAGCTACAGGGGCTACAATGAGCAGTTCTTC. Its protein is CASSYRGYNEQFF. This chain links TRBV5-1 with TRBJ2-1; 7 bases agree with TRBD1. The V and J ends lost 3 bases and 3 bases, in that order; junction bases with no gene match: 0. The CDR3 runs 13 residues. Germline values: CDR1 SGHRS, CDR2 YFSETQ.

The CDR3 DNA is TGTGCCAGCAGTGAGGGGGGATCGAGGACTGAAGCTTTCTTT. The encoded protein is CASSEGGSRTEAFF. This rearrangement joins TRBV6-1 to TRBJ1-1, with D possibly being TRBD1 (5 bases). Trimming cost V 3 bases and J 5 bases, with 13 bases left between them. The CDR3 covers 14 residues. The germline V gene has CDR1 MNHNS and CDR2 SASEGT.

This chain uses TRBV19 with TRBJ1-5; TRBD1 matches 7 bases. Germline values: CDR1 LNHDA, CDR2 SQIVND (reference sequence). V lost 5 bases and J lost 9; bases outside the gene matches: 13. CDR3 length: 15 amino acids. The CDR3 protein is CASSPRGPSIMPQHF. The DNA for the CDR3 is TGTGCCAGTAGTCCAAGGGGGCCCTCAATCATGCCCCAGCATTTT.

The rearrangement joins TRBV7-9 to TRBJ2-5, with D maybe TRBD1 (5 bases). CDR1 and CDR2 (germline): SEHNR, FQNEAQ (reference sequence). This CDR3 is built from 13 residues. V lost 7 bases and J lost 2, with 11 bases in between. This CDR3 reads CASILTDQETQYF. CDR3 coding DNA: TGTGCCAGCATACTGACAGATCAAGAGACCCAGTACTTC.

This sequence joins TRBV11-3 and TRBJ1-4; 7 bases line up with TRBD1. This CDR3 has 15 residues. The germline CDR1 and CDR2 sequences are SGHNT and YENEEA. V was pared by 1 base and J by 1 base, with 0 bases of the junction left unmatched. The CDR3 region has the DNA TGTGCCAGCAGCTTAGGGGACAGAACTAATGAAAAACTGTTTTTT. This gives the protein CASSLGDRTNEKLFF. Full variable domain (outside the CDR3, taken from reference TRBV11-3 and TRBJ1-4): EAGVVQSPRYKIIEKKQPVAFWCNPISGHNTLYWYLQNLGQGPELLIRYENEEAVDDSQLPKDRFSAERLKGVDSTLKIQPAELGDSAVYLCASSLGDRTNEKLFFGSGTQLSVL.

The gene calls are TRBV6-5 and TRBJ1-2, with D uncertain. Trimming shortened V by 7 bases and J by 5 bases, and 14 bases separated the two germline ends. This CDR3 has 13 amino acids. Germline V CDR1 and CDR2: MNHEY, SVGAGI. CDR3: CASKGRDTYGYTF. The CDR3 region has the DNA TGTGCCAGCAAAGGGCGGGATACATATGGCTACACCTTC.

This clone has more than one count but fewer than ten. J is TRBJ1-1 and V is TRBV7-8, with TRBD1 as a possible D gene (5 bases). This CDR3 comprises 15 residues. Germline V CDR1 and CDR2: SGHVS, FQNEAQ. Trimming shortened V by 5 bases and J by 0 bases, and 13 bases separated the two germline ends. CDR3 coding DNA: TGTGCCAGCAGCCCCAAAGGGGAAATGAACACTGAAGCTTTCTTT. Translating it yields CASSPKGEMNTEAFF. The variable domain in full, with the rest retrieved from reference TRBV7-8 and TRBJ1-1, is GAGVSQSPRYKVAKRGQDVALRCDPISGHVSLFWYQQALGQGPEFLTYFQNEAQLDKSGLPSDRFFAERPEGSVSTLKIQRTQQEDSAVYLCASSPKGEMNTEAFFGQGTRLTVV.

As DNA, the CDR3 is TGTGCCAGCAGCTCCTACAGGGTTCACACCGGGGAGCTGTTTTTT. This codes for CASSSYRVHTGELFF. This chain links TRBV9 with TRBJ2-2, with D possibly TRBD1 on 6 matching bases. The germline V gene has CDR1 SGDLS and CDR2 YYNGEE. Between the trimmed V and J ends, which lost 4 bases and 3 bases, there was a span of 13 bases. This CDR3 contains 15 residues.

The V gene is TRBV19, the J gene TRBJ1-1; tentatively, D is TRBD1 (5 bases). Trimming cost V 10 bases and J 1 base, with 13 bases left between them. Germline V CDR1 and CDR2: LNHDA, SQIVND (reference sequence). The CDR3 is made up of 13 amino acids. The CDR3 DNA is TGTGCCACTGAGAGGAGGGGGAACACTGAAGCTTTCTTT. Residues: CATERRGNTEAFF.

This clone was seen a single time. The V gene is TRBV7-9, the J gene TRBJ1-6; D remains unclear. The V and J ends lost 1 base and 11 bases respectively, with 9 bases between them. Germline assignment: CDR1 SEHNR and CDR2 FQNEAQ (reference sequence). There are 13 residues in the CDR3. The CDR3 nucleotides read TGTGCCAGCAGCTTAGGGAACGGGACACCCCTCCACTTT. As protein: CASSLGNGTPLHF.

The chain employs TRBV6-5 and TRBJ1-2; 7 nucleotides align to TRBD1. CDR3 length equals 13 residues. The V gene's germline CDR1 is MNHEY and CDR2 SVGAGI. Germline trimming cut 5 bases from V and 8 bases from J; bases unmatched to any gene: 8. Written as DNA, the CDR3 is TGTGCCAGCAGTCCCCAGAGGACAGGAGGCTACACCTTC. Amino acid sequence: CASSPQRTGGYTF.

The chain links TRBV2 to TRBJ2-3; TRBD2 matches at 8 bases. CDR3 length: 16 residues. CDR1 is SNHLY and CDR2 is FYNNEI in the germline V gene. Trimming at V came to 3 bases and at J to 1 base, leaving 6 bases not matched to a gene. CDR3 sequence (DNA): TGTGCCAGCAGTGAGAAGCGGCGGGGGGGCACAGATACGCAGTATTTT. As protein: CASSEKRRGGTDTQYF.

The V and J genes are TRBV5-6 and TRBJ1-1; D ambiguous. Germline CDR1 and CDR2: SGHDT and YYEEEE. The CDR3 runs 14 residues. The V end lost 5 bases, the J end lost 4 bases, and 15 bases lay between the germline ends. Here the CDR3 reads CASRSRVVGTEAFF. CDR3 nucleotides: TGTGCCAGCAGATCTCGGGTGGTGGGCACTGAAGCTTTCTTT. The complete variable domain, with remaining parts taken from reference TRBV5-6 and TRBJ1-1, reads DAGVTQSPTHLIKTRGQQVTLRCSPKSGHDTVSWYQQALGQGPQFIFQYYEEEERQRGNFPDRFSGHQFPNYSSELNVNALLLGDSALYLCASRSRVVGTEAFFGQGTRLTVV.

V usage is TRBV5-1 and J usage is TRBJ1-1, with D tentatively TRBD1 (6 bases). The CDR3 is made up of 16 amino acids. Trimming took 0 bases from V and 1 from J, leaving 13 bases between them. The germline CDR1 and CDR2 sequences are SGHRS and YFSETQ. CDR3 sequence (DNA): TGCGCCAGCAGCTTGGATGGGGGGGCAGAGAACACTGAAGCTTTCTTT. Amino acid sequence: CASSLDGGAENTEAFF.

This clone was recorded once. The DNA for the CDR3 is TGTGCCAGTAGTATAGCTGAGACACGATCTGGCTACACCTTC. Its protein is CASSIAETRSGYTF. The gene calls are TRBV19 and TRBJ1-2; D is undetermined. CDR1 and CDR2 from the germline V gene are LNHDA and SQIVND (reference sequence). The CDR3 covers 14 residues. Trimming took 1 base from V and 7 from J, leaving 13 bases between them.

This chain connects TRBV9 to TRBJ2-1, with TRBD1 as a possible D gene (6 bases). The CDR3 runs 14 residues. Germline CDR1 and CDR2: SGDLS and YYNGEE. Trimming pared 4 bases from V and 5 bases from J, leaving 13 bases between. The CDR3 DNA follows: TGTGCCAGCAGCCCGGGACATCGGAACAATGAGCAGTTCTTC. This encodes CASSPGHRNNEQFF.

The CDR3 here is CASSLQGDYGYTF. The CDR3 DNA reads TGTGCCAGCAGCCTACAGGGGGACTATGGCTACACCTTC. The chain carries TRBV27 and TRBJ1-2; 8 bases line up with TRBD1. The trim removed 6 bases at V and 3 bases at J, leaving 3 bases unmatched. In germline, CDR1 is MNHEY, CDR2 SMNVEV (reference sequence). The length of the CDR3 is 13 residues.

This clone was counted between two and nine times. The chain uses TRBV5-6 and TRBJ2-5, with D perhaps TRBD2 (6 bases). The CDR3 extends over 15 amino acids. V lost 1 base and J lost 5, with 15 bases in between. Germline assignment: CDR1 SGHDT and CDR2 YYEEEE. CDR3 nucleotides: TGTGCCAGCAGCTTGAGGGTTCTTGGGGGGGAGACCCAGTACTTC. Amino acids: CASSLRVLGGETQYF.

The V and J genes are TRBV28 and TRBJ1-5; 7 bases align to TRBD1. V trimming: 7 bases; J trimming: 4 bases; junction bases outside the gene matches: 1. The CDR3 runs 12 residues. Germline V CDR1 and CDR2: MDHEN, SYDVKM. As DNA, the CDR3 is TGTGCCAGCAAGGACAGGAATCAGCCCCAGCATTTT. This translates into CASKDRNQPQHF.

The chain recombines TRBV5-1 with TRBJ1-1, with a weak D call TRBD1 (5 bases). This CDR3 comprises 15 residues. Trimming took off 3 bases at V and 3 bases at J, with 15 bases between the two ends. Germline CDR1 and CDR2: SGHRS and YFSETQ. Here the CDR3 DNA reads TGCGCCAGCAGCTGGAGCAAAGGAGGGGACACTGAAGCTTTCTTT. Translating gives CASSWSKGGDTEAFF.

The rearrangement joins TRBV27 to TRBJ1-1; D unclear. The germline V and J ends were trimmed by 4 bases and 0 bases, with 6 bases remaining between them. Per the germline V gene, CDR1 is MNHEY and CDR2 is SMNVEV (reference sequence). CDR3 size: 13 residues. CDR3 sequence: CASSYQLNTEAFF. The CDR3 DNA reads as TGTGCCAGCAGTTATCAGTTGAACACTGAAGCTTTCTTT.

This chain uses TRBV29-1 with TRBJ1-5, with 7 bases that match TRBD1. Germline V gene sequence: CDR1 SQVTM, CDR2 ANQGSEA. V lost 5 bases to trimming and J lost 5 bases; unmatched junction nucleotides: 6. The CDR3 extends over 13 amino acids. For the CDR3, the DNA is TGCAGCGTTCGTTACAGGGGAGATCAGCCCCAGCATTTT. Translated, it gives CSVRYRGDQPQHF. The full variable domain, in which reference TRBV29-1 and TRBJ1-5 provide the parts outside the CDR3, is SAVISQKPSRDICQRGTSLTIQCQVDSQVTMMFWYRQQPGQSLTLIATANQGSEATYESGFVIDKFPISRPNLTFSTLTVSNMSPEDSSIYLCSVRYRGDQPQHFGDGTRLSIL.